These 21 T cell receptor beta chains originate from one sample sequenced in a study of a mutant IDH1 vaccine in newly diagnosed glioma. Time point noted: baseline, week 1 (first vaccination visit). The treatment was: pre-vaccination baseline after standard-of-care therapy. The table came from immunoSEQ multiplex PCR; TCRdb's copy has only in-frame clones and leaves some out. This repertoire shows 80,000 to 100,000 clones, about 80% found once; its top ten account for over 6.5%. Sequenced material: PBMCs, taken from a glioma patient treated with radiotherapy, temozolomide or both. Every receptor here comes from a man aged 40-49 years with glioma.

The rearrangement joins TRBV11-2 to TRBJ2-1, with 9 bases that match TRBD1. J lost 4 bases, V lost 4 bases, and 8 bases had no gene match. This CDR3 is 16 amino acids long. Germline CDR1 reads SGHAT; CDR2 reads FQNNGV. The CDR3 spells CASSSYRGRGYNEQFF. Written as DNA, the CDR3 is TGTGCCAGCAGCTCGTACAGGGGGCGAGGGTACAATGAGCAGTTCTTC.

There are a few counts of this clone. This chain uses TRBV29-1 with TRBJ2-7; 7 nucleotides line up with TRBD1. CDR3 length: 15 amino acids. The germline V gene encodes CDR1 SQVTM and CDR2 ANQGSEA. With V trimmed by 0 bases and J by 3 bases, 8 bases remained unmatched. CDR3 nucleotides: TGCAGCGTTGAAGATGGAGTGGGGACAGTCTACGAGCAGTACTTC. Translated, it gives CSVEDGVGTVYEQYF.

The chain recombines TRBV28 with TRBJ2-7; maybe TRBD1 (6 bases). CDR1 and CDR2 from the germline V gene are MDHEN and SYDVKM. V was shortened by 3 bases and J by 5 bases, with 20 bases between the two germline ends. The CDR3 covers 16 residues. The CDR3 spells CASSFRTALFSNEQYF. The CDR3 bases are TGTGCCAGCAGTTTCAGGACAGCACTGTTTTCGAACGAGCAGTACTTC.

This chain joins TRBV2 and TRBJ2-2; 11 positions match TRBD1. The ends lost 5 bases at V and 2 bases at J; junction bases unmatched: 7. Germline CDR1 SNHLY, CDR2 FYNNEI. The CDR3 is 17 amino acids. The CDR3 region is CASSRTGGGINTGELFF. CDR3 bases: TGTGCCAGCAGTCGGACAGGGGGCGGAATCAACACCGGGGAGCTGTTTTTT.

CDR3 in amino acids: CASSRGLFSEQFF. CDR3 in DNA: TGTGCCAGCAGTCGGGGGCTCTTTAGTGAGCAGTTCTTC. This chain joins TRBV2 and TRBJ2-1, with D perhaps being TRBD1 or TRBD2 (6 bases each). CDR3 length equals 13 residues. The germline CDR1 and CDR2 sequences are SNHLY and FYNNEI. V was cut by 5 bases and J by 9 bases, with 14 bases left in between.

V is TRBV30 and J is TRBJ1-1; the match to TRBD1 covers 7 bases. The trim removed 5 bases at V and 1 base at J, leaving 4 bases unmatched. The CDR3 is 13 residues long. Germline CDR1 GTSNPN, CDR2 SVGIG (reference sequence). DNA of the CDR3: TGTGCCTGGGAGGGACAGTCGAACACTGAAGCTTTCTTT. Its translation: CAWEGQSNTEAFF. The variable domain in full, with the rest retrieved from reference TRBV30 and TRBJ1-1, is SQTIHQWPATLVQPVGSPLSLECTVEGTSNPNLYWYRQAAGRGLQLLFYSVGIGQISSEVPQNLSASRPQDRQFILSSKKLLLSDSGFYLCAWEGQSNTEAFFGQGTRLTVV.

The chain couples TRBV28 to TRBJ1-2; 7 bases match TRBD1. Losses at the gene ends were 6 bases for V and 8 bases for J; bases not matched to a gene: 9. The CDR3 runs to 13 residues. Germline CDR1 and CDR2: MDHEN and SYDVKM. In DNA form, the CDR3 reads TGTGCCAGCAGGTCCGGGACAGCCTACGGCTACACCTTC. Translated, it gives CASRSGTAYGYTF.

This clone was observed at least ten times. The J gene is TRBJ1-1, the V gene TRBV20-1; the D is unclear. Looked up from germline, CDR1 is DFQATT and CDR2 is SNEGSKA (reference sequence). The V and J ends lost 6 bases and 4 bases respectively, with 9 bases between them. The CDR3 extends over 11 amino acids. This CDR3 is CSAREATEAFF. DNA of the CDR3: TGCAGTGCCCGAGAGGCCACTGAAGCTTTCTTT.

In its sample, this clone was seen a few times. J is TRBJ2-5 and V is TRBV5-1; D not resolved. Trimming shortened V by 0 bases and J by 3 bases, and 9 bases separated the two germline ends. The CDR3 covers 14 residues. Germline CDR1 and CDR2: SGHRS and YFSETQ. The DNA for the CDR3 is TGCGCCAGCAGCTTGGTACGCAGCAAAGAGACCCAGTACTTC. Translating it yields CASSLVRSKETQYF. The complete variable domain, with remaining parts taken from reference TRBV5-1 and TRBJ2-5, reads KAGVTQTPRYLIKTRGQQVTLSCSPISGHRSVSWYQQTPGQGLQFLFEYFSETQRNKGNFPGRFSGRQFSNSRSEMNVSTLELGDSALYLCASSLVRSKETQYFGPGTRLLVL.

The genes are TRBV5-4 and TRBJ2-7; D perhaps matches TRBD1 (6 bases). Germline values: CDR1 SGHNT, CDR2 YYREEE (reference sequence). The CDR3 sequence is 14 residues long. V gave up 3 bases and J gave up 1 base, with 11 bases separating them. The chain's CDR3 is CASSSRDKSYEQYF. DNA for the CDR3: TGTGCCAGCAGCTCCCGGGACAAGTCCTACGAGCAGTACTTC.

This chain connects TRBV27 to TRBJ1-5; no clear D gene. The V end lost 2 bases, the J end lost 8 bases, and 16 bases lay between the germline ends. This CDR3 is 15 amino acids long. The germline gives CDR1 MNHEY, CDR2 SMNVEV (reference sequence). The CDR3 is CASSLDRRTNKPQHF. The CDR3 nucleotides are TGTGCCAGCAGTTTAGATAGAAGGACTAATAAGCCCCAGCATTTT.

The V gene is TRBV28, the J gene TRBJ2-4; 8 bases line up with TRBD2. Trimming took 8 bases from V and 0 from J; bases not matched to a gene: 6. Germline V lookup: CDR1 MDHEN, CDR2 SYDVKM. This CDR3 has 15 amino acids. The CDR3 nucleotides read TGTGCCAGCGGTGGGCGGGAGGTAGCCAAAAACATTCAGTACTTC. Protein sequence: CASGGREVAKNIQYF. The full variable domain, completed using reference TRBV28 and TRBJ2-4, is DVKVTQSSRYLVKRTGEKVFLECVQDMDHENMFWYRQDPGLGLRLIYFSYDVKMKEKGDIPEGYSVSREKKERFSLILESASTNQTSMYLCASGGREVAKNIQYFGAGTRLSVL.

V gene TRBV29-1 combines with J gene TRBJ2-5; 7 nucleotides agree with TRBD1. Looked up from germline, CDR1 is SQVTM and CDR2 is ANQGSEA. The trim removed 7 bases at V and 2 bases at J, leaving 4 bases unmatched. The CDR3 sequence is 12 residues long. CDR3 DNA: TGCAGCGCTCGACAGGGTCAAGAGACCCAGTACTTC. It codes for CSARQGQETQYF.

CDR3 residues: CASSISKGFTDTQYF. CDR3 sequence (DNA): TGTGCCAGTAGTATAAGCAAGGGCTTCACAGATACGCAGTATTTT. This chain connects TRBV19 to TRBJ2-3; D unclear. Germline loops: CDR1 LNHDA, CDR2 SQIVND (reference sequence). The CDR3 spans 15 residues. V was cut by 2 bases and J by 2 bases, with 11 bases left in between.

This chain uses TRBV5-4 with TRBJ2-1; TRBD2 aligns across 15 bases. Trimming removed 4 bases from V and 7 bases from J; junction bases left unmatched: 6. Germline V gene sequence: CDR1 SGHNT, CDR2 YYREEE (reference sequence). This CDR3 has 16 residues. CDR3 in amino acids: CASSHPGTSGRNEQFF. The CDR3 nucleotides read TGTGCCAGCAGCCATCCCGGGACTAGCGGGAGGAATGAGCAGTTCTTC.

Turning to this clone: In the same sample, other DNA sequences code for this CDR3. The V and J genes are TRBV19 and TRBJ2-1, with a weak D call TRBD1 (6 bases). This CDR3 has 15 amino acids. Per the germline V gene, CDR1 is LNHDA and CDR2 is SQIVND (reference sequence). The V gene lost 7 bases and the J gene lost 0 bases, with 13 bases spanning the gap. The CDR3 protein is CASTLDRSSYNEQFF. The CDR3 DNA reads TGTGCCAGTACCCTAGACAGGAGCTCCTACAATGAGCAGTTCTTC.

This clone has a single count. This chain links TRBV29-1 with TRBJ2-5; no reliable D call. Between the trimmed V and J ends, which lost 3 bases and 5 bases, there was a span of 7 bases. The CDR3 loop spans 11 amino acids. Germline V lookup: CDR1 SQVTM, CDR2 ANQGSEA. The CDR3 coding sequence is TGCAGCGTTGACCTATCGGAGACCCAGTACTTC. Translation: CSVDLSETQYF.

V and J are TRBV28 and TRBJ2-1; the match to TRBD1 covers 7 bases. V shed 2 bases and J 5 bases; nucleotides not matched to a gene: 6. The CDR3 is 15 residues long. From germline, CDR1 is MDHEN and CDR2 SYDVKM. The CDR3 spells CASSLGTAHNNEQFF. The CDR3 DNA follows: TGTGCCAGCAGTTTAGGGACAGCACACAACAATGAGCAGTTCTTC.

The sample holds one count of this clone. V usage is TRBV6-5 and J usage is TRBJ1-2; D is unclear. Germline lookup yields CDR1 MNHEY and CDR2 SVGAGI. The V end lost 0 bases, the J end lost 3 bases, and 5 bases lay between the germline ends. The CDR3 is made up of 13 amino acids. CDR3 nucleotides: TGTGCCAGCAGTTACTCGGCAGACTATGGCTACACCTTC. Translating gives CASSYSADYGYTF.

This clone was picked up one time. The gene calls are TRBV14 and TRBJ2-2; 9 bases fit TRBD1. This CDR3 comprises 15 residues. The V gene end was trimmed by 3 bases and the J gene end by 5 bases; junction bases not matched to a gene: 4. The germline CDR1 and CDR2 sequences are SGHDN and FVKESK. The CDR3 sequence is CASSQNRGPTGELFF. The DNA of the CDR3 is TGTGCCAGCAGCCAGAACAGGGGGCCGACCGGGGAGCTGTTTTTT.

The gene calls are TRBV18 and TRBJ1-1, with TRBD1 matching over 11 bases. Germline V gene data show CDR1 as KGHSH and CDR2 as LQKENI. After removal of 5 bases from V and 7 bases from J, the junction contained 9 bases not matched to a gene. The length of the CDR3 is 15 residues. CDR3 region: CASSTKGQGASEAFF. CDR3 sequence (DNA): TGTGCCAGCTCAACCAAAGGACAGGGGGCGAGTGAAGCTTTCTTT. Full variable domain (missing parts from reference TRBV18 and TRBJ1-1): NAGVMQNPRHLVRRRGQEARLRCSPMKGHSHVYWYRQLPEEGLKFMVYLQKENIIDESGMPKERFSAEFPKEGPSILRIQQVVRGDSAAYFCASSTKGQGASEAFFGQGTRLTVV.